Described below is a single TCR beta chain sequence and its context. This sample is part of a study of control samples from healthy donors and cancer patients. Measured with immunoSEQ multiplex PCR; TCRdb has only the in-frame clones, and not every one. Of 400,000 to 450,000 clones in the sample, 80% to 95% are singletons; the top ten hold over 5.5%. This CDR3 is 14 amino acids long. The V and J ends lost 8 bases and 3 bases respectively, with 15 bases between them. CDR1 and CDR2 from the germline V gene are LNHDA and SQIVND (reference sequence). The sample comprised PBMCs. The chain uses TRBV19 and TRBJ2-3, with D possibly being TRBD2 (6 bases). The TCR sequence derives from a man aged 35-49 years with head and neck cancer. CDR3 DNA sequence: TGTGCCAGTGGAGGGCGGGCGCAAACAGATACGCAGTATTTT. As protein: CASGGRAQTDTQYF.